These T cell receptor beta chains were read from a single sample in a study of shared clonotypes between healthy human individuals. TCRdb's copy holds only in-frame clones and misses some; the assay was immunoSEQ multiplex PCR. Altogether about 2.2 million clones are present, 93% being singletons, with the ten largest covering around 1.7%. Material for sequencing was naive CD8+ T cells from PBMCs. All receptors come from a man younger than 35 in good health. Some clones in this sample may be carry-over from other donors' samples. The CDR3 runs from the conserved cysteine through the conserved F or W. A D gene is named only where the DNA matches it firmly. Expanded clones get a size class; other rows say once, few or many, or leave the size out.

v_call	clone_size	j_call	d_call	cdr3_nt	cdr3_aa
TRBV7-9	.	TRBJ2-5	.	TGTGCCAGCAGCTTCCCGGGTGGGGGCGGAGGAGAGACCCAGTACTTC	CASSFPGGGGGETQYF
TRBV19	once	TRBJ1-5	TRBD1	TGTGCCAGTAGTACAGGACAGGACCAAGGTATGCCCCAGCATTTT	CASSTGQDQGMPQHF
TRBV28	.	TRBJ1-5	.	TGTGCCAGCACCATAGACCGGGATTCGCCCCAGCATTTT	CASTIDRDSPQHF
TRBV27	.	TRBJ2-1	.	TGTGCCAGCAGTTTAGCGTCATTGGGGAGAGGGCCCTACAATGAGCAGTTCTTC	CASSLASLGRGPYNEQFF
TRBV2	.	TRBJ2-2	.	TGTGCCAGCAGTCCGGCCCCTAGTGTCGGACGGACCGGGGAGCTGTTTTTT	CASSPAPSVGRTGELFF
TRBV14	.	TRBJ2-1	TRBD2	TGTGCCAGCAGCCAAGATAAACTAGCGGACAATGAGCAGTTCTTC	CASSQDKLADNEQFF
TRBV28	.	TRBJ2-5	TRBD2	TGTGCCAGCATCCCCCGGGGGGAGGAGACCCAGTACTTC	CASIPRGEETQYF
TRBV9	few	TRBJ1-4	.	TGTGCCAGCAGCGTAGGGGGGACCGTTAATGAAAAACTGTTTTTT	CASSVGGTVNEKLFF
TRBV9	.	TRBJ1-1	.	TGTGCCAGCAGCGTAGGGGGTAATGAAGCTTTCTTT	CASSVGGNEAFF
TRBV11-2	.	TRBJ2-7	TRBD1	TGTGCCAGCAGCTTAGAACGTGCAGGGGGCCCCGGCGAGCAGTACTTC	CASSLERAGGPGEQYF
TRBV11-2	.	TRBJ2-2	.	TGTGCCAGCAGCCGAGGGGCAGGATTCGGGGAGCTGTTTTTT	CASSRGAGFGELFF
TRBV15	.	TRBJ2-1	TRBD2	TGTGCCACCAGCAGGTACACTAGCGGAGCCTACAATGAGCAGTTCTTC	CATSRYTSGAYNEQFF
TRBV6-1	.	TRBJ2-7	TRBD1	TGTGCCAGCACCATCGACAGGGTCCGATACGAGCAGTACTTC	CASTIDRVRYEQYF
TRBV27	.	TRBJ2-1	.	TGTGCCAGCAGTTTAAGAAAGTCGGCGGGGAATGAGCAGTTCTTC	CASSLRKSAGNEQFF
TRBV4-3	.	TRBJ2-7	TRBD2	TGCGCCAGCAGCCAAGATCGTACTAGCGTTTTCTACGAGCAGTACTTC	CASSQDRTSVFYEQYF
TRBV7-9	.	TRBJ1-1	.	TGTGCCAGCAGCGGGGATGTGCGACACCCTATGAACACTGAAGCTTTCTTT	CASSGDVRHPMNTEAFF
TRBV9	.	TRBJ1-2	TRBD1	TGTGCCAGCAGCGTAGGGAACAGGGGGCTCGGCTACACCTTC	CASSVGNRGLGYTF
TRBV27	once	TRBJ1-2	.	TGTGCCAGCAGTTTATCCGGGACCCCCTATGGCTACACCTTC	CASSLSGTPYGYTF
TRBV6-6	.	TRBJ2-3	.	TGTGCCAGCAGTTTGGGCACAGATACGCAGTATTTT	CASSLGTDTQYF
TRBV27	.	TRBJ2-7	.	TGTGCCAGCAGTTTAATCGGAAGCCACGAGCAGTACTTC	CASSLIGSHEQYF
TRBV19	few	TRBJ1-5	.	TGTGCCAGTGCCCGGGATTACCAACAGCATTTT	CASARDYQQHF